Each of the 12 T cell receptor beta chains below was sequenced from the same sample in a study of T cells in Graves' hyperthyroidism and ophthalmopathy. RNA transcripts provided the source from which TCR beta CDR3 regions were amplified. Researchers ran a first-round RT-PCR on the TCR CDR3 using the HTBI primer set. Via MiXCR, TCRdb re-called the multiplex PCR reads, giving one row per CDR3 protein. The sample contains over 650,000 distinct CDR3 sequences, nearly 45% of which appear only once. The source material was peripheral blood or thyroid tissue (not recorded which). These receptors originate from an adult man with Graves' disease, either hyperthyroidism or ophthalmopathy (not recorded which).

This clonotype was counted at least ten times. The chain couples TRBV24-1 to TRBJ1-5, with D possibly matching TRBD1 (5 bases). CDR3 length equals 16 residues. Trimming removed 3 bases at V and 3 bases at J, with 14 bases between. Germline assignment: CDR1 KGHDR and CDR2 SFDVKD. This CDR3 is CATSDHDSGANQPQHF. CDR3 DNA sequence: TGTGCCACCAGTGATCACGACAGTGGGGCCAATCAGCCCCAGCATTTT.

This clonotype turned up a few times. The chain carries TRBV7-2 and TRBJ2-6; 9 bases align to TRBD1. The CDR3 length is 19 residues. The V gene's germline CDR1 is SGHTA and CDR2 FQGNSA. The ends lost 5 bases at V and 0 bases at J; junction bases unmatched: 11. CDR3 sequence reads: CASSPWDRVFNSGANVLTF. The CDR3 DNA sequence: TGTGCCAGCAGCCCTTGGGACAGGGTATTCAACTCTGGGGCCAACGTCCTGACTTTC.

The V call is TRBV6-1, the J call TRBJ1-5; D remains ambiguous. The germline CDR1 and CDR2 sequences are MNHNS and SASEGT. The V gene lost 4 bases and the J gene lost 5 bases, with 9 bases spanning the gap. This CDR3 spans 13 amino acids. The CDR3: CASSGSFDQPQHF. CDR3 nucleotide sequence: TGTGCCAGCAGTGGCAGCTTCGATCAGCCCCAGCATTTT.

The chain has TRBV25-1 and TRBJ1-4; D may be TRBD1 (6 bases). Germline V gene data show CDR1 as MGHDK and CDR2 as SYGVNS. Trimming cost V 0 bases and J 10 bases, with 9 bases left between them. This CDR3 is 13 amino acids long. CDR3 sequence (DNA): TGTGCCAGCAGTGAATATCAGGGGCGAAAACTGTTTTTT. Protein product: CASSEYQGRKLFF.

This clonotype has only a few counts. CDR3 coding DNA: TGCAGTGCTAGAGAGGGGGGACTCCACGTAAACTATGGCTACACCTTC. It codes for CSAREGGLHVNYGYTF. V gene TRBV20-1 combines with J gene TRBJ1-2; possible D gene TRBD1, 5 bases. The CDR3 is 16 amino acids. Germline V lookup: CDR1 DFQATT, CDR2 SNEGSKA (reference sequence). The V end was cut by 0 bases, the J end by 2 bases, with 16 bases between.

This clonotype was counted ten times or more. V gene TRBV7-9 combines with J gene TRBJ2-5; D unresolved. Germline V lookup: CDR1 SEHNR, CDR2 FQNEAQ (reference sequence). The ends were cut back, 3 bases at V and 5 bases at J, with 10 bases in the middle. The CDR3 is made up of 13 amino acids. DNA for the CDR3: TGTGCCAGCAGCTTCTCCGGGCATGAGACCCAGTACTTC. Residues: CASSFSGHETQYF. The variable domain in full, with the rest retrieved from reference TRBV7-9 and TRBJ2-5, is DTGVSQNPRHKITKRGQNVTFRCDPISEHNRLYWYRQTLGQGPEFLTYFQNEAQLEKSRLLSDRFSAERPKGSFSTLEIQRTEQGDSAMYLCASSFSGHETQYFGPGTRLLVL.

The CDR3 coding sequence is TGTGCCAGCAGCGACCTACTAGCGCGGAACACCGGGGAGCTGTTTTTT. Its translation is CASSDLLARNTGELFF. J is TRBJ2-2 and V is TRBV12-3 or TRBV12-4, with 7 bases aligning to TRBD2. With V trimmed by 6 bases and J by 1 base, 8 bases remained unmatched. The CDR3 contains 16 residues.

CDR3: CASSTTGQLAGGANVLTF. CDR3 nucleotide sequence: TGTGCCAGCAGCACAACGGGACAGCTAGCTGGTGGGGCCAACGTCCTGACTTTC. V and J are TRBV7-2 and TRBJ2-6; 7 nucleotides match TRBD1. Germline V gives CDR1 SGHTA, CDR2 FQGNSA. The trim removed 5 bases at V and 3 bases at J, leaving 13 bases unmatched. This CDR3 is built from 18 residues.

CDR3 nucleotide sequence: TGCAGTGCCGGGAGCGGGAACTACGAGCAGTACTTC. This encodes CSAGSGNYEQYF. The chain joins TRBV20-1 to TRBJ2-7, with 7 bases lining up with TRBD2. In germline, CDR1 is DFQATT, CDR2 SNEGSKA (reference sequence). The CDR3 extends over 12 amino acids. J was trimmed by 3 bases and V by 6 bases; bases with no gene match: 5.

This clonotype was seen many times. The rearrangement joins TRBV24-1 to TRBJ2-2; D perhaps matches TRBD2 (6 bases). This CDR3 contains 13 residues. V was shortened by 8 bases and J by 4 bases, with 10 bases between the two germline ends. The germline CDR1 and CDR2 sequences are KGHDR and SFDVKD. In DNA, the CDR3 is TGTGCCACCATGAGGGAGGCCACCGGGGAGCTGTTTTTT. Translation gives CATMREATGELFF.

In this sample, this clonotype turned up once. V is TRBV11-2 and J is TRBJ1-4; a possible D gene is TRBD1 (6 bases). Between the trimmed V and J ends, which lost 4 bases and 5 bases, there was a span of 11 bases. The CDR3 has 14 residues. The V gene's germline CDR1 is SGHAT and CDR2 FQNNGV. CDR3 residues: CASSYPGHNEKLFF. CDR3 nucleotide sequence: TGTGCCAGCAGCTACCCGGGACACAATGAAAAACTGTTTTTT.

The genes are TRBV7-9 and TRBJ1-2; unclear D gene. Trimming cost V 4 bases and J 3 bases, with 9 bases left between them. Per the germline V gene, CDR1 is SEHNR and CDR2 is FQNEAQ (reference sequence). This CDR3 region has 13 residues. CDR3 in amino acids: CASSSVGYYGYTF. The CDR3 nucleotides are TGTGCCAGCAGCTCTGTCGGATACTATGGCTACACCTTC. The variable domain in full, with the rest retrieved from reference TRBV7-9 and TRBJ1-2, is DTGVSQNPRHKITKRGQNVTFRCDPISEHNRLYWYRQTLGQGPEFLTYFQNEAQLEKSRLLSDRFSAERPKGSFSTLEIQRTEQGDSAMYLCASSSVGYYGYTFGSGTRLTVV.